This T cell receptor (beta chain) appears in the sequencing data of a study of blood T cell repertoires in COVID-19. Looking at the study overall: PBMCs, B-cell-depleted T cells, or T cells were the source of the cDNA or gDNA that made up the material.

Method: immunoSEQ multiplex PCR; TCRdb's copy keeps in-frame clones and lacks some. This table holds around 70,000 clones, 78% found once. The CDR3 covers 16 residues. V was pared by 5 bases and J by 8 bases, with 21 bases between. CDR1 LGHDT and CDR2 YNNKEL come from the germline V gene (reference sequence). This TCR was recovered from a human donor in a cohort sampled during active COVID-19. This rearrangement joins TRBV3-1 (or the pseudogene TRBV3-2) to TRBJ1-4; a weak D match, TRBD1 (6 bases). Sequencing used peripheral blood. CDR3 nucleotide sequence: TGTGCCAGCAGCTCCGAGGGGGGGCGGTTTTCCGAAAAACTGTTTTTT. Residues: CASSSEGGRFSEKLFF.